This TCR beta chain is drawn from a study of persistence of HIV-infected CD4 T cells. Study as a whole: Median time on suppressive ART was seven to eight years. Study-level findings and limits: Within sorted populations, more oligoclonal TCRs accompanied more oligoclonal proviruses. Degenerate expanded CDR3beta sequences were enriched among CMV- and Gag-responding cells.

Turning to this clone: Its antigen is not identified.

This was the immunoSEQ version 4 assay in survey mode. Measured with immunoSEQ multiplex PCR; TCRdb has only the in-frame clones, and not every one. Of tens of thousands of clones listed, 85% to 90% were seen once; the top ten hold approximately 3.2%. This nonspecific control used anti-CD3/anti-CD28 bead stimulation of CD4+ T cells. Sorting of responding CD4+ T cells relied on upregulated CD40 ligand together with CD69. These HIV-1-infected adults initiated suppressive ART in chronic infection. From germline, CDR1 is KGHDR and CDR2 SFDVKD. This CDR3 contains 15 residues. The ends lost 4 bases at V and 3 bases at J; junction bases unmatched: 5.

The chain combines TRBV24-1 with TRBJ1-5; 7 nucleotides line up with TRBD1. The sample here was CD4+ T cells sorted from PBMCs after roughly 17-hour stimulation, taken from a patient who received antiretroviral therapy. The TCR sequence derives from an adult woman with HIV who was CMV-seropositive. CDR3 coding DNA: TGTGCCACCAGTGAGCATGGACAGGACAATCAGCCCCAGCATTTT. Its protein product is CATSEHGQDNQPQHF.